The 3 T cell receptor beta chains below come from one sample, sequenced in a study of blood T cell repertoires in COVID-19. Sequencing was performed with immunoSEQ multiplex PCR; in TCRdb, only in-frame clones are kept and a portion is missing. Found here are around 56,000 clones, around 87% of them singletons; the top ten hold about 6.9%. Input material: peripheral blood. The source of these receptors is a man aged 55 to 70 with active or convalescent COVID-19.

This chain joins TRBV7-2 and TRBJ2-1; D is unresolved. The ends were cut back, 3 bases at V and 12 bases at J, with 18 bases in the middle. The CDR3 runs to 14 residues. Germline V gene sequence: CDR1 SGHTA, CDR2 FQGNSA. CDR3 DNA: TGTGCCAGCAGCTTTCCCAATCTGGCCTGGGCGCAGTTCTTC. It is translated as CASSFPNLAWAQFF. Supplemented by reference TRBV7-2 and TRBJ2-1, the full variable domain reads GAGVSQSPSNKVTEKGKDVELRCDPISGHTALYWYRQSLGQGLEFLIYFQGNSAPDKSGLPSDRFSAERTGGSVSTLTIQRTQQEDSAVYLCASSFPNLAWAQFFGPGTRLTVL.

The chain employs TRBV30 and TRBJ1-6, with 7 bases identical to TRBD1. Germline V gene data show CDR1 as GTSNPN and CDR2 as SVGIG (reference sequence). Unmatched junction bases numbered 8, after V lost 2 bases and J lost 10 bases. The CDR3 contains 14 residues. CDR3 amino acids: CAWSRTGVVSPLHF. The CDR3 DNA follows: TGTGCCTGGAGTCGAACAGGGGTCGTCTCACCCCTCCACTTT.

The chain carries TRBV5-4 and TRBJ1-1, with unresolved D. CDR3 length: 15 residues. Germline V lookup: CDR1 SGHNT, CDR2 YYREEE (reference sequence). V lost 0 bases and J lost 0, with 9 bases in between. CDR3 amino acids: CASSLGSVMNTEAFF. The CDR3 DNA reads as TGTGCCAGCAGCTTGGGTAGTGTAATGAACACTGAAGCTTTCTTT.